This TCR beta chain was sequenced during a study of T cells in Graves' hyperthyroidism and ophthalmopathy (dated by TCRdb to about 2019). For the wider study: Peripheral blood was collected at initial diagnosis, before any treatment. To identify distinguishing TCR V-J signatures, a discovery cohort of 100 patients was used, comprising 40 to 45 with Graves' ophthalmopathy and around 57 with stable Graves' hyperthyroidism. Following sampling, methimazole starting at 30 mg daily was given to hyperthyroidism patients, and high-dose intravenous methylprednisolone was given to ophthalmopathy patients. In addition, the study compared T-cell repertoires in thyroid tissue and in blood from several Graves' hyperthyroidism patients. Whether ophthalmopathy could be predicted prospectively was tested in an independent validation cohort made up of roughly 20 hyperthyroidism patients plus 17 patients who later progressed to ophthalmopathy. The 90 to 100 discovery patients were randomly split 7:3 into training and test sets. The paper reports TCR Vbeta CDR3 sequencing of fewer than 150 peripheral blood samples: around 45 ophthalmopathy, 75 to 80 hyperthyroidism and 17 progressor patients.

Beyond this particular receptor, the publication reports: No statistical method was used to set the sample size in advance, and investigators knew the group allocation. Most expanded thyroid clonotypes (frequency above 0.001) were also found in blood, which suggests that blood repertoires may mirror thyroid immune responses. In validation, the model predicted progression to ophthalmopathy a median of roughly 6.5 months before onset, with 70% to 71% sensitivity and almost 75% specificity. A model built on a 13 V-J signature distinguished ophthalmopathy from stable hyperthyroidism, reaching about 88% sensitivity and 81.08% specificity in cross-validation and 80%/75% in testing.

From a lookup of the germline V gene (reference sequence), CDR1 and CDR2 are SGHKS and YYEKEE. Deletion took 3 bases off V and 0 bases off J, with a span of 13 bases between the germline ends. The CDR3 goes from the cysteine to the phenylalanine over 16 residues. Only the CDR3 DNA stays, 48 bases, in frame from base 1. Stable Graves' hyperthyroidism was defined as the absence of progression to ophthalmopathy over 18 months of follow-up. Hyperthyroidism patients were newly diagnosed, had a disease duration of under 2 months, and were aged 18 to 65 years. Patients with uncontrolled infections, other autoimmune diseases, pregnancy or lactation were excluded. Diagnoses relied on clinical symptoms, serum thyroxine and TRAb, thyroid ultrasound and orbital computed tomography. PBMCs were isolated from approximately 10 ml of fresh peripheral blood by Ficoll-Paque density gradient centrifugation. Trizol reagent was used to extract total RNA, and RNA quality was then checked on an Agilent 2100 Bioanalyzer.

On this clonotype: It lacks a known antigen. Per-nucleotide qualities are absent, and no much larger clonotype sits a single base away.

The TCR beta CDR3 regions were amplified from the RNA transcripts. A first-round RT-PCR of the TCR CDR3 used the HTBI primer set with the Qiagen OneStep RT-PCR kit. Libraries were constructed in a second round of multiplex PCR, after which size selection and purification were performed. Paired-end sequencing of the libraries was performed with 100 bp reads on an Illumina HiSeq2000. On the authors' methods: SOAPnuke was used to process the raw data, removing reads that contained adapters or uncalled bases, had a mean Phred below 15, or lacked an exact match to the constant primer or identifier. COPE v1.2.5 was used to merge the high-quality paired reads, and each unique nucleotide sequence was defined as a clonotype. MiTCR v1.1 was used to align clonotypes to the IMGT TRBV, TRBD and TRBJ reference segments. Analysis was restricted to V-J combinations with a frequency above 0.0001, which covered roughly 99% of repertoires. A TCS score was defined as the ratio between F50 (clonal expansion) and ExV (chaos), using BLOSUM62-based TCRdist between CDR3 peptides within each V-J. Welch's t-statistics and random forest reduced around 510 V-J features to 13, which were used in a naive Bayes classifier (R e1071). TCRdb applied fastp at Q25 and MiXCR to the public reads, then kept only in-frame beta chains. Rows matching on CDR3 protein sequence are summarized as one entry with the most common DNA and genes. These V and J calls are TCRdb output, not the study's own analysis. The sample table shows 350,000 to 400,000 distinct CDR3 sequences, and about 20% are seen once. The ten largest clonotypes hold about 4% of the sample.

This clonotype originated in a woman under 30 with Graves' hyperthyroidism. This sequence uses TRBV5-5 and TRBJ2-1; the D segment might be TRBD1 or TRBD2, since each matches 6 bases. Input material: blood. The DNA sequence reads TGTGCCAGCAGCTCTATCGGGGGCGACTCCTACAATGAGCAGTTCTTC. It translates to CASSSIGGDSYNEQFF.